This T cell receptor beta chain was identified in a study of PD-1 blockade in mismatch repair-deficient tumors. Study-wide findings and caveats: Tumor-resident clones, often absent from pretreatment blood, expanded after pembrolizumab and then contracted.

This clone was found a few times. Its specificity is not known. TCRdb's copy holds only in-frame clones and misses some; the assay was immunoSEQ multiplex PCR. The top ten clones hold approximately 13% of a sample with tens of thousands of clones, approximately 89% of them seen once. The CDR3 sequence is 14 residues long. With 1 base removed from V and 5 bases from J, the gap between germline ends came to 8 bases. Germline lookup yields CDR1 SNHLY and CDR2 FYNNEI. The chain joins TRBV2 to TRBJ2-2; unclear D gene. Here the sequenced sample was peripheral blood, taken 52 weeks after starting pembrolizumab. This TCR derives from an adult with mismatch repair-deficient cancer. CDR3 bases: TGTGCCAGCAGTGAAGGTTTAGTTACCGGGGAGCTGTTTTTT. Translated, it gives CASSEGLVTGELFF. The full variable domain, its missing parts supplied by reference TRBV2 and TRBJ2-2, is EPEVTQTPSHQVTQMGQEVILRCVPISNHLYFYWYRQILGQKVEFLVSFYNNEISEKSEIFDDQFSVERPDGSNFTLKIRSTKLEDSAMYFCASSEGLVTGELFFGEGSRLTVL.